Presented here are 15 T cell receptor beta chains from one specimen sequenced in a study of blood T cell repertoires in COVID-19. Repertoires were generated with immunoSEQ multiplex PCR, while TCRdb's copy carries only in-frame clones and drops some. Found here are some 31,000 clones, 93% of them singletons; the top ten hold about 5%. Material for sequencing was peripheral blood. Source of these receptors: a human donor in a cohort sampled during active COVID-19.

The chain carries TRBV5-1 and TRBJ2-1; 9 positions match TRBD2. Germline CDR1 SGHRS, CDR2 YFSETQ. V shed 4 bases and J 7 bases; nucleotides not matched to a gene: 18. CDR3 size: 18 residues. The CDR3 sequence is CASSIIAGDLFLRNEQFF. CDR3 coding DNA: TGCGCCAGCAGCATCATAGCGGGAGACCTCTTTCTCAGGAATGAGCAGTTCTTC.

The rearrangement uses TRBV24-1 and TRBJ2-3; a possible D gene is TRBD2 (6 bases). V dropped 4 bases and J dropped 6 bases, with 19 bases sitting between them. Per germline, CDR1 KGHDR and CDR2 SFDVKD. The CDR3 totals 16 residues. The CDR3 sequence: CATSEAGRRESDTQYF. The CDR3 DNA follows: TGTGCCACCAGTGAGGCTGGGCGACGGGAGAGCGATACGCAGTATTTT.

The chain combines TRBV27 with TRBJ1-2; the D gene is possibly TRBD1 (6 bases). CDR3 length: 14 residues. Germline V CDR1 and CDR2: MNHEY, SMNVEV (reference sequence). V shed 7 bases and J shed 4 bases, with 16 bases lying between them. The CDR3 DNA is TGTGCCAGCACCCTCGCGGGGGGGGCCTATGGCTACACCTTC. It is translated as CASTLAGGAYGYTF.

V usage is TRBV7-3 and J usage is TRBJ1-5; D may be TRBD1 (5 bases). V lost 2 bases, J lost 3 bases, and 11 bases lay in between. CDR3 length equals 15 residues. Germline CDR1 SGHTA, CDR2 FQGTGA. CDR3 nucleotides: TGTGCCAGCAGCTTAGGGGCAGGACCCAATCAGCCCCAGCATTTT. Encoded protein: CASSLGAGPNQPQHF. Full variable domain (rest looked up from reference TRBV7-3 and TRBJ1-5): GAGVSQTPSNKVTEKGKYVELRCDPISGHTALYWYRQSLGQGPEFLIYFQGTGAADDSGLPNDRFFAVRPEGSVSTLKIQRTERGDSAVYLCASSLGAGPNQPQHFGDGTRLSIL.

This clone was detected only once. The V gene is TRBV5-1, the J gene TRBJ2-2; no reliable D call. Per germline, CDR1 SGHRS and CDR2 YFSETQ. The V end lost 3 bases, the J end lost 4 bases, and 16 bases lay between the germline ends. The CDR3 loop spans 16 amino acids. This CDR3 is CASSSIRWRSTGELFF. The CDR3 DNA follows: TGCGCCAGCAGCTCGATTCGGTGGAGAAGCACCGGGGAGCTGTTTTTT.

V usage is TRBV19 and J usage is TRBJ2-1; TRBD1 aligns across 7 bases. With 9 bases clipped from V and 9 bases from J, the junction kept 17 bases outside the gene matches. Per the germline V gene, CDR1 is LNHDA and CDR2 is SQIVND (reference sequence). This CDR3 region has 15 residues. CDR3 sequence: CARALGTERRREQFF. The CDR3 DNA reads TGTGCCAGGGCGCTCGGGACAGAGCGTCGTCGTGAGCAGTTCTTC.

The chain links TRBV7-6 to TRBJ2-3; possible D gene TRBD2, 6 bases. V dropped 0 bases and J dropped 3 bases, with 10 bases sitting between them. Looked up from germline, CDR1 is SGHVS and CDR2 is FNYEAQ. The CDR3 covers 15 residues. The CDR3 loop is CASSLAGGRTDTQYF. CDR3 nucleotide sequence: TGTGCCAGCAGCTTAGCGGGAGGACGTACAGATACGCAGTATTTT.

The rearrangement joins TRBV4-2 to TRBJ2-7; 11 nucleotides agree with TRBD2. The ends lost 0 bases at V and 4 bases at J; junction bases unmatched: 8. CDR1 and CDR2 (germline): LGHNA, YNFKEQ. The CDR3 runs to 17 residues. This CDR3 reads CASSQEGLAGGSYEQYF. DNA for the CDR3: TGTGCCAGCAGCCAAGAAGGTCTAGCGGGGGGTTCATACGAGCAGTACTTC.

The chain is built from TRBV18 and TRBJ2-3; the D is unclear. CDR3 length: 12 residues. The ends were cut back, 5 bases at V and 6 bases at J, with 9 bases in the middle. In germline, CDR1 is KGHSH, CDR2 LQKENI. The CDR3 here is CASSARLDTQYF. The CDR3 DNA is TGTGCCAGCTCAGCCAGGTTGGATACGCAGTATTTT.

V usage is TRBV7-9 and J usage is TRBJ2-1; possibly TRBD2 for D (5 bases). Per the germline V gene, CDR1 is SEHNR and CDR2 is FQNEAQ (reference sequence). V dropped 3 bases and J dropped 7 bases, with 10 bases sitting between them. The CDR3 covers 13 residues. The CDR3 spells CASSFGSGNEQFF. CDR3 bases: TGTGCCAGCAGCTTTGGGAGCGGTAATGAGCAGTTCTTC.

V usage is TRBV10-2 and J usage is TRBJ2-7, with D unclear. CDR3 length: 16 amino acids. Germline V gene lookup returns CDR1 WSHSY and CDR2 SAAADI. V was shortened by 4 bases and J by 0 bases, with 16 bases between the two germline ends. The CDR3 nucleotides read TGCGCCAGCAGTGCCCTCATGACTTCTAGCTCCTACGAGCAGTACTTC. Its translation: CASSALMTSSSYEQYF.

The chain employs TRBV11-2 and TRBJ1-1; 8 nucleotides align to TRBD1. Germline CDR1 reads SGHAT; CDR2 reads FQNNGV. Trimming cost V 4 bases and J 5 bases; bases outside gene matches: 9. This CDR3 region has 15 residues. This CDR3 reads CASSSLRTGRTEAFF. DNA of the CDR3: TGTGCCAGCAGCTCGCTACGGACAGGGCGGACTGAAGCTTTCTTT.

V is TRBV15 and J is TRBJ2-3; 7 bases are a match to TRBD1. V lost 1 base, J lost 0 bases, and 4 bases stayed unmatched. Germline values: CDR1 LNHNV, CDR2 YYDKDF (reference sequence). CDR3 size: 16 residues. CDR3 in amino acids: CATSRGDRVSTDTQYF. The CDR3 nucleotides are TGTGCCACCAGCAGAGGAGACAGGGTCAGCACAGATACGCAGTATTTT.

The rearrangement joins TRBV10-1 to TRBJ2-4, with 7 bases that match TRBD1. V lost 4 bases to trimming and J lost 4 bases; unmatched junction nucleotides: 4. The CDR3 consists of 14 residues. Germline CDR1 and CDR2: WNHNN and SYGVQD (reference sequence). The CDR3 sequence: CASSVAGGKNIQYF. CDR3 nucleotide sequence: TGCGCCAGCAGTGTGGCAGGGGGAAAAAACATTCAGTACTTC.

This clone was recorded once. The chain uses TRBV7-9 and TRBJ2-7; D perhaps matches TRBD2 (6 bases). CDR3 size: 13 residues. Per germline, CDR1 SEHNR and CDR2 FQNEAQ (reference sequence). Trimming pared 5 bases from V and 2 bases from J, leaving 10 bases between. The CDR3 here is CASSPPGAYEQYF. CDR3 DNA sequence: TGTGCCAGCAGCCCCCCGGGGGCCTACGAGCAGTACTTC.